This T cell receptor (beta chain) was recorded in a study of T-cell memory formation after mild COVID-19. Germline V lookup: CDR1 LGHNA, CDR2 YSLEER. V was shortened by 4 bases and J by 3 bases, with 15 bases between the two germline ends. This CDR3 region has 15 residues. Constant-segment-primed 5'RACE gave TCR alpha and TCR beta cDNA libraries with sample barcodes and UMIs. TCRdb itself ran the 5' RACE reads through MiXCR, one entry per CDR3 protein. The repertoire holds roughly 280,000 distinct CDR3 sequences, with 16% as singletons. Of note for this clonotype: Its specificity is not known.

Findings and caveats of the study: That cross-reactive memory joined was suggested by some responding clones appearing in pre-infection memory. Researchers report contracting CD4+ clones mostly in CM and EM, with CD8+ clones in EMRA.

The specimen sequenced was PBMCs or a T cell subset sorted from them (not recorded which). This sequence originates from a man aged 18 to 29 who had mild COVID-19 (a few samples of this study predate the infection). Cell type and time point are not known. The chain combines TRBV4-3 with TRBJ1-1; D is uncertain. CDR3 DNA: TGCGCCAGCAGCCGGGTAGAGATGGGTGACACTGAAGCTTTCTTT. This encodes CASSRVEMGDTEAFF.